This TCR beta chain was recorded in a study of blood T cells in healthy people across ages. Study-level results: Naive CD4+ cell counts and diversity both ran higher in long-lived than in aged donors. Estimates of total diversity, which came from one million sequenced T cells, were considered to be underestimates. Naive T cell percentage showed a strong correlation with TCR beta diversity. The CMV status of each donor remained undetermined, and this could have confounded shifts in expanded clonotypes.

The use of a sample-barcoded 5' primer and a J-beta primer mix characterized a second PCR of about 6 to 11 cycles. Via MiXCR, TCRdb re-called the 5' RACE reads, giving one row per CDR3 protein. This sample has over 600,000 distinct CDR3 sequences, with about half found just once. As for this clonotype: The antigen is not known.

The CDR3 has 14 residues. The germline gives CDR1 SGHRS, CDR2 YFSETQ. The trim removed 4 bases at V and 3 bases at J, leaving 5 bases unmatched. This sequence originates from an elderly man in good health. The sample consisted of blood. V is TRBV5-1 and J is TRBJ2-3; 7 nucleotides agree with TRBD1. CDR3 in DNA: TGCGCCAGCAGCATCCTGGGACAGACAGATACGCAGTATTTT. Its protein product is CASSILGQTDTQYF.